This T cell receptor beta chain was recovered during a study of PD-L1 blockade in urothelial cancer. At the level of the study: Men with urothelial cancer arising in the bladder made up most of the 29 patients. At 3 weeks (second dose) and 6 weeks after starting treatment, blood was analyzed. Counts from blood samples showed a median of roughly 140,000 T cells.

Method: immunoSEQ multiplex PCR; TCRdb's copy keeps in-frame clones and lacks some. The sample contains tens of thousands of clones, about 83% of which appear only once. Time point given: pretreatment peripheral blood. All patients handed over anywhere from 1 to 8 samples, pretreatment and on-treatment. CDR1 GTSNPN and CDR2 SVGIG come from the germline V gene (reference sequence). This CDR3 region has 14 residues. Trimming cost V 4 bases and J 4 bases; bases outside gene matches: 7. This chain links TRBV30 with TRBJ2-3, with TRBD2 matching 8 bases. This receptor was identified in a woman in her 70s with urothelial cancer. The sequenced sample was PBMCs, obtained around atezolizumab (anti-PD-L1) treatment. CDR3 bases: TGTGCCTGGACGTCGGGGCGGGGGGCAGATACGCAGTATTTT. Translation: CAWTSGRGADTQYF.